The sequence of this T cell receptor (beta chain) was determined in a study of post-analysis software for immune sequencing data. Included in the TCR beta cDNA libraries were unique molecular identifiers. TCRdb redid the calling of the PCR reads with MiXCR, one entry per CDR3 protein. The profile shows about 200,000 distinct CDR3 sequences, 29% of them singletons. Material for sequencing was blood. The receptor was isolated from a girl aged 2-17 years with multiple sclerosis.

Here the CDR3 reads CASSQDDRAGYEQYF. DNA for the CDR3: TGTGCCAGCAGCCAAGATGATCGGGCCGGCTACGAGCAGTACTTC. V gene TRBV4-2 combines with J gene TRBJ2-7; D is unclear. V was pared by 0 bases and J by 3 bases, with 12 bases between. Germline lookup yields CDR1 LGHNA and CDR2 YNFKEQ. The CDR3 sequence is 15 residues long.